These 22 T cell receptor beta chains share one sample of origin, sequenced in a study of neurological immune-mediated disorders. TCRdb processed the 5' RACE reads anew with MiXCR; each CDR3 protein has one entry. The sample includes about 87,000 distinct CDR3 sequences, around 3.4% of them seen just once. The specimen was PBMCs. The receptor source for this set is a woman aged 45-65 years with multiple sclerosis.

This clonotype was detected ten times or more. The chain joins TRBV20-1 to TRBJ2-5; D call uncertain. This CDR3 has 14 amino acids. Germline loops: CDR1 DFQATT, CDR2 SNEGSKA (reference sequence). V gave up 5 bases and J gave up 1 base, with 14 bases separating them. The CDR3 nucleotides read TGCAGTGCTCCGGCTTCGATAGCCCAAGAGACCCAGTACTTC. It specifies CSAPASIAQETQYF.

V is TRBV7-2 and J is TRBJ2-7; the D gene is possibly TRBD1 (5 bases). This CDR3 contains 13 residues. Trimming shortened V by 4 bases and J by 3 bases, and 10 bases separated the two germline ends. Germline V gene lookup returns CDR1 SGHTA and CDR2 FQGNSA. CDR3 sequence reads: CASSSQARYEQYF. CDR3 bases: TGTGCCAGCAGCTCACAGGCGCGCTACGAGCAGTACTTC.

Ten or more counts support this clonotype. The CDR3 protein is CASSADRFSQQYF. CDR3 DNA: TGTGCCAGCAGCGCCGACAGGTTTTCCCAGCAGTACTTC. J is TRBJ2-7 and V is TRBV9; a possible D gene is TRBD1 (6 bases). CDR3 length: 13 amino acids. Trimming took 3 bases from V and 8 from J, leaving 15 bases between them. Germline-derived CDR1 and CDR2 are SGDLS and YYNGEE.

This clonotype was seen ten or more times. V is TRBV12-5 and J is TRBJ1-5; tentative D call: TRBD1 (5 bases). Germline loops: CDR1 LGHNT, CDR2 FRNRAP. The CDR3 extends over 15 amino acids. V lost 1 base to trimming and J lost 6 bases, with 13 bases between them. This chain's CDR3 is CASGLGRAVVQPQHF. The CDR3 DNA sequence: TGTGCTAGTGGTTTGGGCAGGGCCGTAGTTCAGCCCCAGCATTTT.

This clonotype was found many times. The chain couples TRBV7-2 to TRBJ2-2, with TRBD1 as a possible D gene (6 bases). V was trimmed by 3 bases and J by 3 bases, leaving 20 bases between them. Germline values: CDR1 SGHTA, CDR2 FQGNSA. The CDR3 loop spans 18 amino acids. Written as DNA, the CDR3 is TGTGCCAGCAGCTTGGCCGTGGGGGCGCCTTTCGACACCGGGGAGCTGTTTTTT. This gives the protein CASSLAVGAPFDTGELFF.

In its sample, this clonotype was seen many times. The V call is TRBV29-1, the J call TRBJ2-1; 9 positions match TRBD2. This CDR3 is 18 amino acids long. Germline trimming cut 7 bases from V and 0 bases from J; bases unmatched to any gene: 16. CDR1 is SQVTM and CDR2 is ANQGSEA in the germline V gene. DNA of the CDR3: TGCAGCGCCGATAGCGGGGGTGCTCCAATTCGCTCCTACAATGAGCAGTTCTTC. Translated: CSADSGGAPIRSYNEQFF.

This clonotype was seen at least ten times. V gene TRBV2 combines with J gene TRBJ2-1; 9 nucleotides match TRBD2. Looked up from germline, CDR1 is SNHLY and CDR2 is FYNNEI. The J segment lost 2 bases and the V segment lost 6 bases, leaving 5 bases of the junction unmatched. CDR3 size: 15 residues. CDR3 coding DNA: TGTGCCAGCAGAGCTAGCGGGGCGACCTACAATGAGCAGTTCTTC. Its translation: CASRASGATYNEQFF.

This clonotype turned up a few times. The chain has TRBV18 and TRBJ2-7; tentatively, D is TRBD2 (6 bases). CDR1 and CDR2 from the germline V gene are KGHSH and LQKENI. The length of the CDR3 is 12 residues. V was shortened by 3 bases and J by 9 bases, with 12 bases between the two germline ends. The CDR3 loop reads CASSPGTLAQYF. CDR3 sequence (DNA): TGTGCCAGCTCACCCGGGACTTTAGCGCAGTACTTC.

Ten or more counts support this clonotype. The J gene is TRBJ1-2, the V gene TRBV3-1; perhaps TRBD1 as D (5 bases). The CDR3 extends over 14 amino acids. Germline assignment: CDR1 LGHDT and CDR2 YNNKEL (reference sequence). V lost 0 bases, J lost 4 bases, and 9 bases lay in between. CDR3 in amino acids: CASSQDGTFYGYTF. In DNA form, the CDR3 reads TGTGCCAGCAGCCAAGATGGGACGTTCTATGGCTACACCTTC. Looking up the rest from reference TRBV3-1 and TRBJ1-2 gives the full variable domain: DTAVSQTPKYLVTQMGNDKSIKCEQNLGHDTMYWYKQDSKKFLKIMFSYNNKELIINETVPNRFSPKSPDKAHLNLHINSLELGDSAVYFCASSQDGTFYGYTFGSGTRLTVV.

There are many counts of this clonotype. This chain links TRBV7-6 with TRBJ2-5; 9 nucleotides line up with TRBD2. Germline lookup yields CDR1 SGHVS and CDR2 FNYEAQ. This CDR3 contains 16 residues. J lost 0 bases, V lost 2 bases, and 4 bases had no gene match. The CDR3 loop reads CASSLIAGAHQETQYF. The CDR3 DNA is TGTGCCAGCAGCTTAATAGCGGGGGCACACCAAGAGACCCAGTACTTC.

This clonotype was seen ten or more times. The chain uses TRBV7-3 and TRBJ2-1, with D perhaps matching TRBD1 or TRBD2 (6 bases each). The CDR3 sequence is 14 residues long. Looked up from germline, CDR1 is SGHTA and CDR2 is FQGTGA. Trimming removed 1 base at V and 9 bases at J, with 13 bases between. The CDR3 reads CASSLIRGPGEQFF. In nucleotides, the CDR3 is TGTGCCAGCAGCTTAATTCGGGGGCCGGGTGAGCAGTTCTTC.

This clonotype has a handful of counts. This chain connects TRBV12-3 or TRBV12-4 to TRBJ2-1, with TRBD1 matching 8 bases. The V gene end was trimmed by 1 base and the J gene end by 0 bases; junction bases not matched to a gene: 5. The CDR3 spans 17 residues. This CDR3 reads CASSLDRTGSSYNEQFF. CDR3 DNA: TGTGCCAGCAGTTTAGACAGGACAGGGAGCTCCTACAATGAGCAGTTCTTC.

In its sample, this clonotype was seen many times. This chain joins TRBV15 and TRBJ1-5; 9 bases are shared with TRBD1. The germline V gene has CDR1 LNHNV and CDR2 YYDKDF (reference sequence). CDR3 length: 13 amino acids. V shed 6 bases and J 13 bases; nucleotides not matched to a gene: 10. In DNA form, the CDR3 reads TGTGCCACCAGTTCGACAGGGGGGGTTAAGCAGCATTTT. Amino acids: CATSSTGGVKQHF.

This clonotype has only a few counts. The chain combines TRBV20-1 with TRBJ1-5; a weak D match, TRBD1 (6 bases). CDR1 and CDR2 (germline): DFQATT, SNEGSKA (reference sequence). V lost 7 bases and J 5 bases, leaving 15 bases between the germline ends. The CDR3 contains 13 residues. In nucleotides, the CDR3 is TGCAGTGATAGGGACAAGGGGTATCAGCCCCAGCATTTT. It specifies CSDRDKGYQPQHF.

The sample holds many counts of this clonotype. CDR3: CASRGSYEQYF. In DNA, the CDR3 is TGTGCCAGCAGGGGGTCCTACGAGCAGTACTTC. The rearrangement links TRBV12-3 or TRBV12-4 to TRBJ2-7; D remains ambiguous. The CDR3 loop spans 11 amino acids. V dropped 6 bases and J dropped 1 base, with 4 bases sitting between them.

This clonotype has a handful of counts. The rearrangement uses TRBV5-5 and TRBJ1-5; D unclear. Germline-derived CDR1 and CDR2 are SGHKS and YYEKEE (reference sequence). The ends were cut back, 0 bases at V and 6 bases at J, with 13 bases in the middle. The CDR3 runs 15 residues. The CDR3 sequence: CASSLEARTTQPQHF. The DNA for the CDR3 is TGTGCCAGCAGCTTGGAGGCCAGGACCACTCAGCCCCAGCATTTT. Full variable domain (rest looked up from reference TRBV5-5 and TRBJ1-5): DAGVTQSPTHLIKTRGQQVTLRCSPISGHKSVSWYQQVLGQGPQFIFQYYEKEERGRGNFPDRFSARQFPNYSSELNVNALLLGDSALYLCASSLEARTTQPQHFGDGTRLSIL.

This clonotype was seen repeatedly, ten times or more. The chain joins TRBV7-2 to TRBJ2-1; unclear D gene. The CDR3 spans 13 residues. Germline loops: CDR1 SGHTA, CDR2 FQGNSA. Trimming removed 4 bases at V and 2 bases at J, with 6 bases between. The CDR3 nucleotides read TGTGCCAGCAGCTCCCTACCCTACAATGAGCAGTTCTTC. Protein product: CASSSLPYNEQFF.

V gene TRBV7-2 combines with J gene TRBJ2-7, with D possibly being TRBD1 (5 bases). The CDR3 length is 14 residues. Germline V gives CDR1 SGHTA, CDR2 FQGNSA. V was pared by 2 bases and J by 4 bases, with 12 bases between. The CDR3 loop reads CASSLSYRYYEQYF. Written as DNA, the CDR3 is TGTGCCAGCAGCTTAAGCTACAGGTATTACGAGCAGTACTTC.

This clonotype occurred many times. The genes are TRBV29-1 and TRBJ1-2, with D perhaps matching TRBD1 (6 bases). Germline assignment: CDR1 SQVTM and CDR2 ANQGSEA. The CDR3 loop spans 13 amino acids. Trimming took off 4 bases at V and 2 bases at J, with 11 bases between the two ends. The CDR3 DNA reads TGCAGCGTTGGGGGGGCAGACAACTATGGCTACACCTTC. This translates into CSVGGADNYGYTF.

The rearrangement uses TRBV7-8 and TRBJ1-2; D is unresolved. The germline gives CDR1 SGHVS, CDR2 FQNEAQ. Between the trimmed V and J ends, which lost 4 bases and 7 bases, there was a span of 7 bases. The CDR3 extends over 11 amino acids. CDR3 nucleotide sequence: TGTGCCAGCAGCTCTGGTTTTGGCTACACCTTC. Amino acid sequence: CASSSGFGYTF.

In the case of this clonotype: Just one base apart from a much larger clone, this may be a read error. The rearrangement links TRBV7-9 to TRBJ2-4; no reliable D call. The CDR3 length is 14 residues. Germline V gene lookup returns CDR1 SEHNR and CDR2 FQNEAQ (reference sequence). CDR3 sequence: CASSIQRNKKIQYF. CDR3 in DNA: TGTGCCAGCAGCATACAGAGAAACAAAAAAATTCAGTACTTC.

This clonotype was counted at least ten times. In nucleotides, the CDR3 is TGCAGCGTCCCACCGGGAGCCAGCGGCTACACTGAAGCTTTCTTT. Protein: CSVPPGASGYTEAFF. The chain carries TRBV29-1 and TRBJ1-1; unclear D gene. V was pared by 6 bases and J by 3 bases, with 20 bases between. This CDR3 comprises 15 residues. CDR1 is SQVTM and CDR2 is ANQGSEA in the germline V gene.